A single sample gave rise to the 23 T cell receptor beta chains below, sequenced in a study of spatial heterogeneity in lung cancer. TCRdb processed the 5' RACE reads anew with MiXCR; each CDR3 protein has one entry. The sample shows about 94,000 distinct CDR3 sequences, roughly 21% of them seen only once. Sample time point: blood at routine non-recurrence follow-up after resection. This specimen consisted of PBMCs, obtained at follow-up. The receptors come from a male donor with early-stage non-small cell lung cancer.

This clonotype showed up just a few times. The chain carries TRBV30 and TRBJ1-1, with a weak D call TRBD1 (5 bases). With 4 bases removed from V and 3 bases from J, the gap between germline ends came to 15 bases. This CDR3 spans 14 amino acids. Germline V gives CDR1 GTSNPN, CDR2 SVGIG (reference sequence). The CDR3 is CAWTRKRDHTEAFF. The CDR3 DNA follows: TGTGCCTGGACCCGTAAAAGGGACCACACTGAAGCTTTCTTT.

The rearrangement uses TRBV9 and TRBJ2-1, with 8 bases lining up with TRBD1. This CDR3 is 15 amino acids long. Trimming removed 6 bases from V and 5 bases from J; junction bases left unmatched: 10. Germline loops: CDR1 SGDLS, CDR2 YYNGEE. The CDR3 protein is CASTVTGQVNNEQFF. DNA for the CDR3: TGTGCCAGCACCGTCACGGGACAGGTAAACAATGAGCAGTTCTTC.

This chain joins TRBV11-2 and TRBJ1-4, with 9 bases identical to TRBD1. The CDR3 loop spans 19 amino acids. Germline assignment: CDR1 SGHAT and CDR2 FQNNGV. Trimming cost V 4 bases and J 7 bases; bases outside gene matches: 19. CDR3 sequence (DNA): TGTGCCAGCAGCTACGATCCCCGGGACAGGGATGTCAGAGGTGAAAAACTGTTTTTT. Translated: CASSYDPRDRDVRGEKLFF.

The table lists this clonotype with a few counts. This chain joins TRBV15 and TRBJ2-3, with TRBD2 matching 8 bases. The V and J ends lost 1 base and 0 bases, in that order; junction bases with no gene match: 3. Germline V gene lookup returns CDR1 LNHNV and CDR2 YYDKDF (reference sequence). This CDR3 is 16 amino acids long. This chain's CDR3 is CATSRVQRGSTDTQYF. Here the CDR3 DNA reads TGTGCCACCAGCAGAGTTCAGCGGGGGAGCACAGATACGCAGTATTTT.

This clonotype has only a few counts. V is TRBV9 and J is TRBJ1-4; D uncertain. Trimming took off 6 bases at V and 4 bases at J, with 7 bases between the two ends. The CDR3 runs to 12 residues. CDR1 and CDR2 from the germline V gene are SGDLS and YYNGEE. CDR3 residues: CASKGINEKLFF. The CDR3 DNA is TGTGCCAGCAAAGGGATTAATGAAAAACTGTTTTTT.

This clonotype has just a few counts. The chain carries TRBV3-1 and TRBJ2-1; D possibly corresponds to TRBD2 (6 bases). The CDR3 has 14 residues. V gave up 5 bases and J gave up 10 bases, with 18 bases separating them. Germline values: CDR1 LGHDT, CDR2 YNNKEL (reference sequence). The CDR3 is CASSFTVTRWEQFF. CDR3 nucleotide sequence: TGTGCCAGCAGCTTCACTGTGACTAGATGGGAGCAGTTCTTC.

CDR3 residues: CASSQGYTQPQHF. CDR3 DNA: TGTGCCAGCAGCCAGGGGTATACACAGCCCCAGCATTTT. The chain combines TRBV14 with TRBJ1-5; D unclear. The germline V gene encodes CDR1 SGHDN and CDR2 FVKESK. The CDR3 runs 13 residues. V lost 3 bases and J lost 7, with 10 bases in between.

This clonotype came up many times. V is TRBV12-3 or TRBV12-4 and J is TRBJ1-2, with D unclear. The CDR3 has 13 amino acids. Trimming pared 3 bases from V and 4 bases from J, leaving 9 bases between. This CDR3 reads CASSFGSGYGYTF. The DNA for the CDR3 is TGTGCCAGCAGTTTCGGTTCGGGCTATGGCTACACCTTC.

This clonotype was seen ten or more times. The rearrangement uses TRBV10-3 and TRBJ2-3; a possible D gene is TRBD1 (5 bases). The CDR3 loop spans 11 amino acids. V was clipped by 4 bases and J by 9 bases, with 8 bases between them. Germline loops: CDR1 ENHRY, CDR2 SYGVKD. For the CDR3, the DNA is TGTGCCATCAGTGGACAGTCGACGCAGTATTTT. Protein sequence: CAISGQSTQYF.

The sample holds a few counts of this clonotype. V is TRBV21-1 and J is TRBJ2-2; the table gives TRBD2 as D, unverified against the DNA. TRBV21-1 is given as a pseudogene. CDR3 length: 14 residues. The CDR3 spells CASSKPEGPGELFF. CDR3 nucleotide sequence: TGTGCCAGCAGCAAACCGGAGGGCCCCGGGGAGCTGTTTTTT.

This clonotype has just a few counts. The chain joins TRBV5-4 to TRBJ1-4, with 7 bases identical to TRBD1. CDR1 is SGHNT, CDR2 YYREEE, per germline (reference sequence). The CDR3 has 15 amino acids. V trimming: 2 bases; J trimming: 5 bases; junction bases outside the gene matches: 6. CDR3 bases: TGTGCCAGCAGCTTCAAGACAGGGCACAATGAAAAACTGTTTTTT. Translated, it gives CASSFKTGHNEKLFF.

This clonotype turned up a few times. DNA of the CDR3: TGTGCCAGCAGTTACTATCCGGGATACGAGCAGTACGTC. It yields the protein CASSYYPGYEQYV. The chain employs TRBV6-2 or TRBV6-3 and TRBJ2-7, with a tentative D call TRBD2 (5 bases). CDR3 length: 13 residues. Germline lookup yields CDR1 MNHEY and CDR2 SVGEGT. V was pared by 1 base and J by 4 bases, with 8 bases between.

This rearrangement joins TRBV5-1 to TRBJ2-5, with 9 bases matching TRBD1. The CDR3 totals 14 residues. J was trimmed by 5 bases and V by 4 bases; bases with no gene match: 6. Germline V lookup: CDR1 SGHRS, CDR2 YFSETQ. This CDR3 is CASSAGQGIETQYF. Written as DNA, the CDR3 is TGCGCCAGCAGCGCGGGACAGGGAATTGAGACCCAGTACTTC.

The rearrangement uses TRBV4-3 and TRBJ2-2; a possible D gene is TRBD2 (5 bases). Trimming removed 0 bases at V and 2 bases at J, with 10 bases between. Germline V gene lookup returns CDR1 LGHNA and CDR2 YSLEER. The CDR3 runs to 16 residues. Written as DNA, the CDR3 is TGCGCCAGCAGCCAAGATCGTCGGGGAAACACCGGGGAGCTGTTTTTT. Translating gives CASSQDRRGNTGELFF.

This clonotype was seen ten or more times. V and J are TRBV20-1 and TRBJ2-5, with D perhaps TRBD1 or TRBD2 (5 bases each). The CDR3 spans 15 residues. Germline CDR1 DFQATT, CDR2 SNEGSKA (reference sequence). V was clipped by 5 bases and J by 5 bases, with 21 bases between them. CDR3 in DNA: TGCAGTGCTCATCCCTTCGAGGGGCCTGACGAGACCCAGTACTTC. It encodes CSAHPFEGPDETQYF.

This clonotype appeared many times. The rearrangement uses TRBV9 and TRBJ2-7, with D perhaps TRBD2 (5 bases). The V end was cut by 4 bases, the J end by 7 bases, with 12 bases between. Germline-derived CDR1 and CDR2 are SGDLS and YYNGEE. The CDR3 sequence is 12 residues long. The CDR3 region has the DNA TGTGCCAGCAGCCGTTTAGAGGGAGAGCAGTACTTC. This encodes CASSRLEGEQYF.

This clonotype was counted between two and nine times. This chain connects TRBV20-1 to TRBJ2-2, with TRBD1 matching over 8 bases. The CDR3 sequence is 16 residues long. Germline V lookup: CDR1 DFQATT, CDR2 SNEGSKA (reference sequence). Germline trimming cut 3 bases from V and 1 base from J; bases unmatched to any gene: 7. CDR3 in amino acids: CSARRSDRGNTGELFF. The CDR3 coding sequence is TGCAGTGCTAGGAGATCCGACAGGGGGAACACCGGGGAGCTGTTTTTT.

This clonotype was detected ten times or more. The chain joins TRBV7-9 to TRBJ1-1; no firm D call. The CDR3 totals 13 residues. In germline, CDR1 is SEHNR, CDR2 FQNEAQ (reference sequence). With 6 bases removed from V and 2 bases from J, the gap between germline ends came to 10 bases. In nucleotides, the CDR3 is TGTGCCAGCAGAAACTTTATAAACACTGAAGCTTTCTTT. Encoded protein: CASRNFINTEAFF.

V and J are TRBV7-8 and TRBJ1-1, with 8 bases matching TRBD1. This CDR3 is 15 amino acids long. CDR1 is SGHVS and CDR2 is FQNEAQ in the germline V gene. J gave up 2 bases and V 4 bases, and 6 bases lay outside the gene matches. CDR3 nucleotides: TGTGCCAGCAGCTGGACCGACAGGGGAAACACTGAAGCTTTCTTT. Translating it yields CASSWTDRGNTEAFF.

The sample holds a few counts of this clonotype. This chain connects TRBV11-2 to TRBJ2-1, with D maybe TRBD1 (6 bases). Trimming stripped 1 base from V and 4 bases from J, with 11 bases between. Germline V lookup: CDR1 SGHAT, CDR2 FQNNGV. The CDR3 totals 15 residues. The CDR3 region has the DNA TGTGCCAGCAGCTTAGTTGGGGGCCTATACAATGAGCAGTTCTTC. Its protein product is CASSLVGGLYNEQFF.

This clonotype has just a few counts. As DNA, the CDR3 is TGTGCCAGCAGCACCCGGGGCAGGGAAGGATACAGGAGCAATCAGCCCCAGCATTTT. Translation gives CASSTRGREGYRSNQPQHF. The chain has TRBV21-1 and TRBJ1-5; the table assigns TRBD1, which was not confirmed against the DNA. TRBV21-1 is recorded as a pseudogene. The CDR3 contains 19 residues.

This clonotype has only a few counts. V is TRBV4-1 and J is TRBJ2-4; D is unresolved. V was trimmed by 0 bases and J by 1 base, leaving 13 bases between them. CDR3 size: 17 residues. CDR1 and CDR2 from the germline V gene are MGHRA and YSYEKL. The CDR3 loop is CASSQERATVAKNIQYF. The DNA of the CDR3 is TGCGCCAGCAGCCAAGAAAGGGCGACGGTGGCCAAAAACATTCAGTACTTC.

This clonotype was seen at least ten times. Given the absence of the conserved phenylalanine or tryptophan at the CDR3 end, a read error is likely. The DNA is omitted, as the CDR3 cannot be located on it reliably, and the CDR3 follows TCRdb's listing. V usage is TRBV7-9 and J usage is TRBJ2-7; TRBD1 is taken as the D call from the table, unchecked against the DNA. The CDR3 adds up to 21 amino acids, both ends counted. Germline lookup yields CDR1 SEHNR and CDR2 FQNEAQ (reference sequence). The CDR3 loop is CASSLVQGAISTSSTASLVAI.